What follows are 21 T cell receptor beta chains derived from one specimen sequenced in a study of T cell responses to AZD1222 COVID-19 vaccine. Repertoires were generated with immunoSEQ multiplex PCR, while TCRdb's copy carries only in-frame clones and drops some. Counted here are 75,000 to 100,000 clones, 75% to 90% occurring once; the ten biggest clones make up 7.5%. The sample in question was peripheral blood, obtained on day 0 of AZD1222 vaccination. The source is an adult in good health.

The chain has TRBV9 and TRBJ2-3, with D perhaps matching TRBD2 (6 bases). V dropped 0 bases and J dropped 6 bases, with 17 bases sitting between them. This CDR3 spans 16 amino acids. Germline V gene data show CDR1 as SGDLS and CDR2 as YYNGEE. CDR3 region: CASSVGVADTRDTQYF. CDR3 nucleotides: TGTGCCAGCAGCGTAGGTGTAGCGGATACGAGGGATACGCAGTATTTT.

J is TRBJ2-7 and V is TRBV28; 12 nucleotides align to TRBD2. The CDR3 contains 15 residues. Germline V lookup: CDR1 MDHEN, CDR2 SYDVKM. The V segment lost 6 bases and the J segment 3 bases; nucleotides outside the gene matches: 6. As DNA, the CDR3 is TGTGCCAGCAGCCGGCTAGCGGGAGGGCGCTACGAGCAGTACTTC. The encoded protein is CASSRLAGGRYEQYF.

This chain uses TRBV3-1 (or the pseudogene TRBV3-2) with TRBJ2-5; 10 bases agree with TRBD1. Losses at the gene ends were 2 bases for V and 5 bases for J; bases not matched to a gene: 5. The CDR3 covers 15 residues. The germline V gene encodes CDR1 LGHDT and CDR2 YNNKEL (reference sequence). The CDR3 coding sequence is TGTGCCAGCAGCCAATCGACAGGGGGCGTGGAGACCCAGTACTTC. As protein: CASSQSTGGVETQYF.

This sequence joins TRBV28 and TRBJ1-1; 8 nucleotides align to TRBD1. CDR3 length: 14 amino acids. Per the germline V gene, CDR1 is MDHEN and CDR2 is SYDVKM. V lost 5 bases to trimming and J lost 4 bases; unmatched junction nucleotides: 6. CDR3 amino acids: CASSVDRGVTEAFF. CDR3 DNA sequence: TGTGCCAGCAGTGTAGACAGGGGAGTCACTGAAGCTTTCTTT. Together with reference TRBV28 and TRBJ1-1, the CDR3 gives the full variable domain: DVKVTQSSRYLVKRTGEKVFLECVQDMDHENMFWYRQDPGLGLRLIYFSYDVKMKEKGDIPEGYSVSREKKERFSLILESASTNQTSMYLCASSVDRGVTEAFFGQGTRLTVV.

The rearrangement links TRBV18 to TRBJ2-5, with TRBD1 matching 7 bases. J lost 2 bases, V lost 3 bases, and 0 bases had no gene match. The CDR3 runs to 13 residues. The germline CDR1 and CDR2 sequences are KGHSH and LQKENI. This chain's CDR3 is CASSPDRQETQYF. CDR3 sequence (DNA): TGTGCCAGCTCACCGGACAGGCAAGAGACCCAGTACTTC.

The chain is built from TRBV6-6 and TRBJ2-7; 7 nucleotides line up with TRBD1. Trimming removed 5 bases from V and 2 bases from J; junction bases left unmatched: 0. This CDR3 spans 12 amino acids. Germline lookup yields CDR1 MNHNY and CDR2 SVGAGI (reference sequence). The CDR3 coding sequence is TGTGCCAGCAGTGGACAGGCCTACGAGCAGTACTTC. It specifies CASSGQAYEQYF.

The chain uses TRBV7-3 and TRBJ1-2; 8 bases are shared with TRBD1. Germline V CDR1 and CDR2: SGHTA, FQGTGA. With 5 bases clipped from V and 7 bases from J, the junction kept 6 bases outside the gene matches. The CDR3 has 13 amino acids. As DNA, the CDR3 is TGTGCCAGCAGCGCTCAGGGGGCGGGTGGCTACACCTTC. It yields the protein CASSAQGAGGYTF.

On this clone: The junction differs from germline at one of its ends, possibly a read error. V gene TRBV29-1 combines with J gene TRBJ2-1; TRBD1 matches 10 bases. CDR3 size: 10 residues. Germline V gene data show CDR1 as SQVTM and CDR2 as ANQGSEA. The CDR3 loop is CSVAGTGDVF. The CDR3 DNA sequence: TGCAGCGTCGCCGGGACAGGGGACGTCTTC.

CDR3 in amino acids: CASSLPDRVGNTIYF. For the CDR3, the DNA is TGTGCCAGCAGTTTACCGGACAGGGTTGGAAACACCATATATTTT. The V gene is TRBV28, the J gene TRBJ1-3; 8 nucleotides match TRBD1. CDR3 size: 15 residues. In germline, CDR1 is MDHEN, CDR2 SYDVKM. The V and J ends lost 2 bases and 3 bases, in that order; junction bases with no gene match: 3.

The chain uses TRBV2 and TRBJ1-5; D gene unclear. V was pared by 4 bases and J by 11 bases, with 18 bases between. From germline, CDR1 is SNHLY and CDR2 FYNNEI. CDR3 size: 14 residues. The CDR3 spells CASSGGVGPGAQHF. CDR3 DNA sequence: TGTGCCAGCAGTGGAGGCGTAGGCCCCGGGGCCCAGCATTTT. Based on the CDR3 plus reference TRBV2 and TRBJ1-5, the full variable domain is EPEVTQTPSHQVTQMGQEVILRCVPISNHLYFYWYRQILGQKVEFLVSFYNNEISEKSEIFDDQFSVERPDGSNFTLKIRSTKLEDSAMYFCASSGGVGPGAQHFGDGTRLSIL.

The CDR3: CASSYFPTGSGFNEKLFF. In DNA form, the CDR3 reads TGCGCCAGCAGCTATTTCCCGACAGGGTCAGGGTTTAATGAAAAACTGTTTTTT. The V call is TRBV5-1, the J call TRBJ1-4, with 7 bases lining up with TRBD1. The CDR3 runs to 18 residues. V was pared by 3 bases and J by 4 bases, with 15 bases of the junction left unmatched. The germline V gene encodes CDR1 SGHRS and CDR2 YFSETQ.

The genes are TRBV24-1 and TRBJ1-2; 7 nucleotides agree with TRBD1. CDR1 and CDR2 (germline): KGHDR, SFDVKD. Unmatched junction bases numbered 4, after V lost 3 bases and J lost 4 bases. The CDR3 covers 14 residues. For the CDR3, the DNA is TGTGCCACCAGTGATCCCAGGACAGGCTATGGCTACACCTTC. Its protein is CATSDPRTGYGYTF.

This chain connects TRBV6-6 to TRBJ2-2, with TRBD2 identical over 7 bases. The CDR3 sequence is 17 residues long. Germline V gene data show CDR1 as MNHNY and CDR2 as SVGAGI (reference sequence). J gave up 2 bases and V 5 bases, and 11 bases lay outside the gene matches. The CDR3 protein is CASSPPKGRGNTGELFF. The CDR3 DNA reads TGTGCCAGCAGTCCCCCCAAGGGGAGGGGAAACACCGGGGAGCTGTTTTTT.

CDR3 DNA: TGTGCCAGCAGCTTAAGAAGCGGGGGGCGTGATACGCAGTATTTT. Encoded protein: CASSLRSGGRDTQYF. This chain joins TRBV11-2 and TRBJ2-3; 9 bases are a match to TRBD2. The CDR3 runs 15 residues. Trimming at V came to 2 bases and at J to 6 bases, leaving 6 bases not matched to a gene. The germline V gene encodes CDR1 SGHAT and CDR2 FQNNGV.

The J gene is TRBJ2-2, the V gene TRBV12-3 or TRBV12-4; no reliable D call. This CDR3 has 13 residues. V lost 3 bases and J lost 4, with 6 bases in between. The chain's CDR3 is CASSLGFTGELFF. The CDR3 DNA sequence: TGTGCCAGCAGTTTGGGCTTCACCGGGGAGCTGTTTTTT.

This chain connects TRBV3-1 (or the pseudogene TRBV3-2) to TRBJ1-5, with D perhaps matching TRBD1 (5 bases). The CDR3 extends over 13 amino acids. CDR1 LGHDT and CDR2 YNNKEL come from the germline V gene (reference sequence). The ends were cut back, 1 base at V and 7 bases at J, with 8 bases in the middle. The CDR3 protein is CASSQVRGQPQHF. In DNA, the CDR3 is TGTGCCAGCAGCCAAGTGCGGGGGCAGCCCCAGCATTTT.

V gene TRBV18 combines with J gene TRBJ2-7; D may be TRBD1 or TRBD2 (5 bases each). The germline V gene encodes CDR1 KGHSH and CDR2 LQKENI. CDR3 size: 14 residues. V gave up 2 bases and J gave up 2 bases, with 10 bases separating them. CDR3 region: CASSPSREPYEQYF. The CDR3 DNA follows: TGTGCCAGCTCACCATCCAGGGAGCCCTACGAGCAGTACTTC. Full variable domain (rest looked up from reference TRBV18 and TRBJ2-7): NAGVMQNPRHLVRRRGQEARLRCSPMKGHSHVYWYRQLPEEGLKFMVYLQKENIIDESGMPKERFSAEFPKEGPSILRIQQVVRGDSAAYFCASSPSREPYEQYFGPGTRLTVT.

The J gene is TRBJ2-1, the V gene TRBV11-1; 10 bases agree with TRBD2. Unmatched junction bases numbered 8, after V lost 5 bases and J lost 4 bases. Germline V lookup: CDR1 SGHAT, CDR2 FQDESV (reference sequence). The CDR3 length is 16 residues. CDR3 sequence reads: CASSPSSGGFYNEQFF. The CDR3 DNA reads TGTGCCAGCAGCCCATCTAGCGGGGGCTTTTACAATGAGCAGTTCTTC.

The chain recombines TRBV7-2 with TRBJ1-2, with D uncertain. Per germline, CDR1 SGHTA and CDR2 FQGNSA. V was trimmed by 0 bases and J by 2 bases, leaving 7 bases between them. The CDR3 contains 14 residues. The CDR3 DNA reads TGTGCCAGCAGCTTAGCTGGTGTAAACTATGGCTACACCTTC. Encoded protein: CASSLAGVNYGYTF.

The V and J genes are TRBV6-5 and TRBJ1-2; possible D gene TRBD1, 6 bases. CDR1 and CDR2 from the germline V gene are MNHEY and SVGAGI. V lost 0 bases and J 1 base, leaving 12 bases between the germline ends. This CDR3 contains 16 residues. CDR3 nucleotides: TGTGCCAGCAGTTACTCGTGGGACACCCTTAACTATGGCTACACCTTC. Translated, it gives CASSYSWDTLNYGYTF.

This clone has only one observation. The CDR3 DNA follows: TGTGCCAGCAGAAACCCCCCCGGGCTAAACACTGAAGCTTTCTTT. Translation: CASRNPPGLNTEAFF. The genes are TRBV27 and TRBJ1-1; D gene ambiguous. CDR3 length equals 15 residues. Per the germline V gene, CDR1 is MNHEY and CDR2 is SMNVEV (reference sequence). The ends were cut back, 6 bases at V and 2 bases at J, with 16 bases in the middle.